The rows below give T cell receptor beta chains drawn from one sample of a study of T-cell memory formation after mild COVID-19. Via MiXCR, TCRdb re-called the 5' RACE reads, giving one row per CDR3 protein. In the table there are about 300,000 distinct CDR3 sequences, roughly a fifth of which are singletons. Specimen: PBMCs or a T cell subset sorted from them (not recorded which). Receptors were obtained from a man aged 18 to 35 who had mild COVID-19 (a few samples of this study predate the infection). Cell type and time point are not known. Each CDR3 is given with its conserved first and last residue. Each record gives: D gene, clone size, V gene, J gene, CDR3 protein, CDR3 DNA. D genes are given only for firm matches. Clone size, where shown, is once, few, many, or a class for clones that have expanded.

d_gene: TRBD1
abundance: many
v_gene: TRBV6-5
j_gene: TRBJ2-3
CDR3aa: CASSYSFGQGALDTQYF
CDR3nt: TGTGCCAGCAGTTACTCGTTCGGACAGGGGGCCTTAGATACGCAGTATTTT

d_gene: .
abundance: many
v_gene: TRBV4-2
j_gene: TRBJ1-6
CDR3aa: CASSHTSGYNSPLHF
CDR3nt: TGTGCCAGCAGCCACACCTCAGGGTATAATTCACCCCTCCACTTT

d_gene: TRBD1
abundance: once
v_gene: TRBV6-4
j_gene: TRBJ2-1
CDR3aa: CASSPQGGYEQFF
CDR3nt: TGTGCCAGCAGTCCCCAAGGGGGCTATGAGCAGTTCTTC

d_gene: .
abundance: few
v_gene: TRBV11-2
j_gene: TRBJ2-5
CDR3aa: CASSFSFETQYF
CDR3nt: TGTGCCAGCAGCTTCTCTTTCGAGACCCAGTACTTC

d_gene: .
abundance: .
v_gene: TRBV9
j_gene: TRBJ1-5
CDR3aa: CASSVQGASNQPQHF
CDR3nt: TGTGCCAGCAGCGTACAGGGAGCTAGCAATCAGCCCCAGCATTTT

d_gene: TRBD2
abundance: few
v_gene: TRBV7-3
j_gene: TRBJ2-3
CDR3aa: CASASGGPDTQYF
CDR3nt: TGTGCCAGCGCTAGCGGGGGTCCAGATACGCAGTATTTT

d_gene: .
abundance: few
v_gene: TRBV10-3
j_gene: TRBJ2-1
CDR3aa: CAISQGSEQFF
CDR3nt: TGTGCCATCTCGCAGGGGAGCGAGCAGTTCTTC

d_gene: .
abundance: few
v_gene: TRBV12-3/TRBV12-4
j_gene: TRBJ1-1
CDR3aa: CASRTGTGPEAFF
CDR3nt: TGTGCCAGCAGAACCGGGACGGGTCCTGAAGCTTTCTTT

d_gene: .
abundance: .
v_gene: TRBV29-1
j_gene: TRBJ2-2
CDR3aa: CSVPTGSGNTGELFF
CDR3nt: TGCAGCGTCCCAACGGGGTCGGGGAACACCGGGGAGCTGTTTTTT

d_gene: .
abundance: few
v_gene: TRBV5-1
j_gene: TRBJ1-1
CDR3aa: CASSPRQRANTEAFF
CDR3nt: TGCGCCAGCAGCCCCCGACAGAGAGCGAACACTGAAGCTTTCTTT

d_gene: .
abundance: few
v_gene: TRBV5-5
j_gene: TRBJ2-1
CDR3aa: CASSRTGTDYNEQFF
CDR3nt: TGTGCCAGCAGCCGGACCGGGACGGATTACAATGAGCAGTTCTTC

d_gene: TRBD2
abundance: few
v_gene: TRBV20-1
j_gene: TRBJ2-1
CDR3aa: CSASPSGGIVFF
CDR3nt: TGCAGTGCTAGTCCGAGCGGGGGTATTGTATTCTTC

d_gene: .
abundance: .
v_gene: TRBV7-9
j_gene: TRBJ1-6
CDR3aa: CASSNAQWGNSPLHF
CDR3nt: TGTGCCAGCAGCAACGCCCAGTGGGGGAATTCACCCCTCCACTTT

d_gene: TRBD2
abundance: .
v_gene: TRBV12-3/TRBV12-4
j_gene: TRBJ2-1
CDR3aa: CASSALPGRGSSYNEQFF
CDR3nt: TGTGCCAGCAGTGCGCTTCCTGGGCGGGGGAGCTCCTACAATGAGCAGTTCTTC

d_gene: TRBD1
abundance: .
v_gene: TRBV4-3
j_gene: TRBJ2-1
CDR3aa: CASSLQGGFYNEQFF
CDR3nt: TGCGCCAGCAGCCTACAGGGGGGTTTCTACAATGAGCAGTTCTTC

d_gene: .
abundance: few
v_gene: TRBV6-5
j_gene: TRBJ2-3
CDR3aa: CASSYSLWGRDTQYF
CDR3nt: TGTGCCAGCAGTTACTCTTTGTGGGGAAGGGACACGCAGTATTTT

d_gene: TRBD1
abundance: many
v_gene: TRBV20-1
j_gene: TRBJ1-5
CDR3aa: CSAETAGTGDQPQHF
CDR3nt: TGCAGTGCCGAGACCGCCGGGACAGGAGATCAGCCCCAGCATTTT

d_gene: .
abundance: .
v_gene: TRBV2
j_gene: TRBJ1-1
CDR3aa: CASSEAPGTEAFF
CDR3nt: TGTGCCAGCAGTGAAGCCCCAGGCACTGAAGCTTTCTTT

d_gene: TRBD1
abundance: few
v_gene: TRBV7-9
j_gene: TRBJ2-7
CDR3aa: CASSPTGGYEQYF
CDR3nt: TGTGCCAGCAGTCCCACAGGGGGCTACGAGCAGTACTTC

d_gene: TRBD1
abundance: few
v_gene: TRBV4-1
j_gene: TRBJ1-1
CDR3aa: CASSRGQPAGEAFF
CDR3nt: TGCGCCAGCAGCCGGGGACAGCCGGCTGGTGAAGCTTTCTTT

d_gene: .
abundance: once
v_gene: TRBV24-1
j_gene: TRBJ2-3
CDR3aa: CATSDPYWAEDTDTQYF
CDR3nt: TGTGCCACCAGTGATCCCTACTGGGCCGAGGACACAGATACGCAGTATTTT

d_gene: .
abundance: many
v_gene: TRBV19
j_gene: TRBJ2-2
CDR3aa: CATSSRGANTGELFF
CDR3nt: TGTGCCACCTCCTCCAGAGGGGCTAACACCGGGGAGCTGTTTTTT

d_gene: TRBD2
abundance: few
v_gene: TRBV6-6
j_gene: TRBJ2-5
CDR3aa: CASKDTGGGETQYF
CDR3nt: TGTGCCAGCAAGGACACGGGAGGGGGAGAGACCCAGTACTTC

d_gene: .
abundance: .
v_gene: TRBV20-1
j_gene: TRBJ2-2
CDR3aa: CSARPSPGQNTANTGELFF
CDR3nt: TGCAGTGCTAGACCCTCCCCGGGGCAGAACACCGCGAACACCGGGGAGCTGTTTTTT

d_gene: .
abundance: .
v_gene: TRBV20-1
j_gene: TRBJ1-1
CDR3aa: CSASYFPELNTEAFF
CDR3nt: TGCAGTGCTAGTTATTTCCCGGAGTTGAACACTGAAGCTTTCTTT

d_gene: .
abundance: many
v_gene: TRBV5-1
j_gene: TRBJ1-1
CDR3aa: CASSFGLNTEAFF
CDR3nt: TGCGCCAGCAGCTTTGGTTTGAACACTGAAGCTTTCTTT

d_gene: TRBD1
abundance: .
v_gene: TRBV6-6
j_gene: TRBJ2-3
CDR3aa: CASSPPPGQGPLRAGTDTQYF
CDR3nt: TGTGCCAGCAGTCCACCGCCGGGACAGGGGCCCCTCCGAGCAGGCACAGATACGCAGTATTTT

d_gene: .
abundance: many
v_gene: TRBV7-2
j_gene: TRBJ2-1
CDR3aa: CASSFFHEQFF
CDR3nt: TGTGCCAGCAGCTTTTTCCATGAGCAGTTCTTC

d_gene: TRBD1
abundance: few
v_gene: TRBV5-6
j_gene: TRBJ2-3
CDR3aa: CASSRTTGGGTDTQYF
CDR3nt: TGTGCCAGCAGCAGAACGACAGGGGGCGGCACAGATACGCAGTATTTT

d_gene: TRBD1
abundance: .
v_gene: TRBV5-1
j_gene: TRBJ1-2
CDR3aa: CASSVGQGANGYTF
CDR3nt: TGCGCCAGCAGCGTTGGACAGGGGGCGAACGGCTACACCTTC

d_gene: .
abundance: .
v_gene: TRBV7-3
j_gene: TRBJ2-3
CDR3aa: CASSLWGPTDTQYF
CDR3nt: TGTGCCAGCAGCTTATGGGGCCCCACAGATACGCAGTATTTT

d_gene: .
abundance: .
v_gene: TRBV21-1
j_gene: TRBJ2-2
CDR3aa: CATLDPGTHNTGELFF
CDR3nt: TGTGCCACCCTCGATCCCGGGACGCATAACACCGGGGAGCTGTTTTTT

d_gene: TRBD1
abundance: few
v_gene: TRBV6-5
j_gene: TRBJ2-7
CDR3aa: CASRPGQGGYEQYF
CDR3nt: TGTGCCAGCAGACCCGGACAGGGGGGTTACGAGCAGTACTTC

d_gene: .
abundance: many
v_gene: TRBV5-1
j_gene: TRBJ2-3
CDR3aa: CASSTHLGPDTQYF
CDR3nt: TGCGCCAGCAGCACGCATCTGGGGCCAGATACGCAGTATTTT

d_gene: TRBD2
abundance: .
v_gene: TRBV11-2
j_gene: TRBJ2-7
CDR3aa: CASSGPSSWGGEQYF
CDR3nt: TGTGCCAGCAGCGGGCCCTCCTCTTGGGGAGGGGAGCAGTACTTC

d_gene: .
abundance: few
v_gene: TRBV20-1
j_gene: TRBJ2-1
CDR3aa: CSATRQSVLNEQFF
CDR3nt: TGCAGTGCGACCCGACAGTCAGTTCTCAATGAGCAGTTCTTC

d_gene: .
abundance: .
v_gene: TRBV7-9
j_gene: TRBJ2-1
CDR3aa: CASSLTEQFF
CDR3nt: TGTGCCAGCAGCTTGACTGAGCAGTTCTTC

d_gene: TRBD1
abundance: few
v_gene: TRBV12-3/TRBV12-4
j_gene: TRBJ1-1
CDR3aa: CASRPDRGTNTEAFF
CDR3nt: TGTGCCAGCAGACCCGACAGGGGGACTAACACTGAAGCTTTCTTT

d_gene: .
abundance: few
v_gene: TRBV20-1
j_gene: TRBJ1-1
CDR3aa: CSAIPTGMNTEAFF
CDR3nt: TGCAGTGCCATCCCCACAGGCATGAACACTGAAGCTTTCTTT

d_gene: .
abundance: few
v_gene: TRBV24-1
j_gene: TRBJ2-1
CDR3aa: CATSDLSGPAGREQFF
CDR3nt: TGTGCCACCAGTGATCTTAGCGGTCCCGCGGGCAGAGAGCAGTTCTTC

d_gene: .
abundance: few
v_gene: TRBV14
j_gene: TRBJ2-4
CDR3aa: CASSQDRQGNIQYF
CDR3nt: TGTGCCAGCAGCCAAGACCGGCAAGGGAACATTCAGTACTTC

d_gene: .
abundance: .
v_gene: TRBV9
j_gene: TRBJ2-3
CDR3aa: CASSVALADTQYF
CDR3nt: TGTGCCAGCAGCGTAGCTTTAGCAGATACGCAGTATTTT

d_gene: TRBD2
abundance: few
v_gene: TRBV27
j_gene: TRBJ2-3
CDR3aa: CASNAGGVGTDTQYF
CDR3nt: TGTGCCAGCAACGCGGGGGGAGTCGGCACAGATACGCAGTATTTT

d_gene: .
abundance: .
v_gene: TRBV28
j_gene: TRBJ2-5
CDR3aa: CASSHADTNQETQYF
CDR3nt: TGTGCCAGCAGCCACGCCGACACGAATCAAGAGACCCAGTACTTC

d_gene: .
abundance: .
v_gene: TRBV21-1
j_gene: TRBJ1-1
CDR3aa: CASSKDRDMNTEAFF
CDR3nt: TGTGCCAGCAGCAAAGACAGGGACATGAACACTGAAGCTTTCTTT

d_gene: TRBD1
abundance: many
v_gene: TRBV5-1
j_gene: TRBJ1-1
CDR3aa: CASSQGVGPTEAFF
CDR3nt: TGCGCCAGCAGCCAGGGGGTCGGGCCCACTGAAGCTTTCTTT

d_gene: TRBD1
abundance: .
v_gene: TRBV7-9
j_gene: TRBJ1-5
CDR3aa: CASSPRGGWDQPQHF
CDR3nt: TGTGCCAGCAGCCCGCGAGGGGGCTGGGATCAGCCCCAGCATTTT

d_gene: .
abundance: few
v_gene: TRBV7-2
j_gene: TRBJ2-5
CDR3aa: CASSPPLVGETQYF
CDR3nt: TGTGCCAGCAGCCCCCCCTTAGTGGGGGAGACCCAGTACTTC